Each of the 20 T cell receptor beta chains below was sequenced from the same sample in a study of T cells in Graves' hyperthyroidism and ophthalmopathy. RNA transcripts provided the source from which TCR beta CDR3 regions were amplified. The HTBI primer set was used in a first-round RT-PCR of the TCR CDR3. MiXCR, applied by TCRdb to the multiplex PCR reads, yields one record per CDR3 protein. The table shows fewer than 650,000 distinct CDR3 sequences, with approximately 14% occurring only once. The specimen sequenced was blood. These TCRs come from a woman in her 30s with Graves' hyperthyroidism that later progressed to Graves' ophthalmopathy.

This clonotype has more than one count but fewer than ten. The gene calls are TRBV3-1 and TRBJ1-2; no firm D call. Germline V gene sequence: CDR1 LGHDT, CDR2 YNNKEL (reference sequence). Deletions cut 3 bases from V and 8 bases from J, with 22 bases between. The CDR3 covers 16 residues. The CDR3 bases are TGTGCCAGCAGCCATCGCCTTCGGACGCCAGGAGAAGGCTACACCTTC. Protein: CASSHRLRTPGEGYTF.

This clonotype was seen repeatedly, ten times or more. The chain recombines TRBV12-3 or TRBV12-4 with TRBJ2-1, with 13 positions matching TRBD2. The V gene end was trimmed by 6 bases and the J gene end by 7 bases; junction bases not matched to a gene: 9. This CDR3 has 16 residues. The CDR3 spells CASRTRLAGGGNEQFF. DNA of the CDR3: TGTGCCAGCAGAACAAGACTAGCGGGAGGCGGGAATGAGCAGTTCTTC.

This clonotype was seen ten or more times. V is TRBV30 and J is TRBJ1-6; D gene unclear. Germline values: CDR1 GTSNPN, CDR2 SVGIG (reference sequence). The germline V and J ends were trimmed by 3 bases and 10 bases, with 10 bases remaining between them. This CDR3 spans 12 amino acids. CDR3 amino acids: CAWSLKGSPLHF. For the CDR3, the DNA is TGTGCCTGGAGCTTGAAAGGCTCACCCCTCCACTTT.

This clonotype came up many times. This chain uses TRBV18 with TRBJ1-1; a possible D gene is TRBD1 (5 bases). V lost 3 bases to trimming and J lost 3 bases, with 17 bases between them. Looked up from germline, CDR1 is KGHSH and CDR2 is LQKENI. The CDR3 length is 16 residues. CDR3 sequence: CASSPSTTASHTEAFF. Written as DNA, the CDR3 is TGTGCCAGCTCACCTTCGACGACAGCCTCTCACACTGAAGCTTTCTTT. Together with reference TRBV18 and TRBJ1-1, the CDR3 gives the full variable domain: NAGVMQNPRHLVRRRGQEARLRCSPMKGHSHVYWYRQLPEEGLKFMVYLQKENIIDESGMPKERFSAEFPKEGPSILRIQQVVRGDSAAYFCASSPSTTASHTEAFFGQGTRLTVV.

The sample holds a few counts of this clonotype. The chain combines TRBV9 with TRBJ1-5; the D gene is possibly TRBD1 (6 bases). This CDR3 has 15 residues. Germline V gene data show CDR1 as SGDLS and CDR2 as YYNGEE. With 2 bases removed from V and 5 bases from J, the gap between germline ends came to 14 bases. The CDR3 sequence: CASSVGGGDYQPQHF. CDR3 DNA sequence: TGTGCCAGCAGCGTGGGAGGGGGTGATTATCAGCCCCAGCATTTT.

The chain is built from TRBV29-1 and TRBJ2-1, with TRBD2 matching over 8 bases. With 3 bases clipped from V and 6 bases from J, the junction kept 13 bases outside the gene matches. The CDR3 spans 16 residues. Germline assignment: CDR1 SQVTM and CDR2 ANQGSEA. The CDR3 nucleotides read TGCAGCGTTGAGAACGCGAGCGGGAGAGGCCCCAATGAGCAGTTCTTC. Translated, it gives CSVENASGRGPNEQFF.

This clonotype was counted many times. This chain joins TRBV30 and TRBJ2-3; D is uncertain. V was trimmed by 4 bases and J by 2 bases, leaving 10 bases between them. Germline V lookup: CDR1 GTSNPN, CDR2 SVGIG (reference sequence). This CDR3 has 13 residues. The CDR3 DNA reads TGTGCCTGGATCTCCGGATACACAGATACGCAGTATTTT. Encoded protein: CAWISGYTDTQYF.

The J gene is TRBJ1-1, the V gene TRBV6-5; tentative D call: TRBD1 (6 bases). V lost 3 bases and J 4 bases, leaving 15 bases between the germline ends. This CDR3 region has 15 residues. Germline CDR1 MNHEY, CDR2 SVGAGI. CDR3 in amino acids: CASSYRASRGTEAFF. DNA of the CDR3: TGTGCCAGCAGTTATCGGGCTTCCAGGGGCACTGAAGCTTTCTTT.

This clonotype showed up many times. This chain joins TRBV7-9 and TRBJ1-1; 11 nucleotides agree with TRBD1. CDR1 SEHNR and CDR2 FQNEAQ come from the germline V gene (reference sequence). The J segment lost 5 bases and the V segment lost 5 bases, leaving 16 bases of the junction unmatched. The CDR3 is 18 amino acids. The CDR3 DNA reads TGTGCCAGCAGCACATTTTTGAGGACAGGGGGCCTAGATACTGAAGCTTTCTTT. Translation gives CASSTFLRTGGLDTEAFF.

This clonotype was recorded at least ten times. The rearrangement joins TRBV10-3 to TRBJ2-2, with D perhaps matching TRBD2 (5 bases). Trimming took off 4 bases at V and 5 bases at J, with 14 bases between the two ends. The CDR3 is 15 residues long. Germline-derived CDR1 and CDR2 are ENHRY and SYGVKD. The CDR3 loop reads CAISVSGLETGELFF. DNA for the CDR3: TGTGCCATCAGTGTGTCAGGACTTGAGACCGGGGAGCTGTTTTTT.

This clonotype was seen many times. J is TRBJ2-7 and V is TRBV20-1; D is undetermined. CDR1 DFQATT and CDR2 SNEGSKA come from the germline V gene (reference sequence). This CDR3 has 12 amino acids. V was pared by 0 bases and J by 6 bases, with 9 bases between. The CDR3 reads CSARDGPGEQYF. The CDR3 DNA reads TGCAGTGCTAGAGATGGGCCCGGCGAGCAGTACTTC.

V usage is TRBV6-6 and J usage is TRBJ2-7; 10 bases match TRBD2. Germline lookup yields CDR1 MNHNY and CDR2 SVGAGI (reference sequence). V trimming: 1 base; J trimming: 1 base; junction bases outside the gene matches: 7. The CDR3 runs to 17 residues. The CDR3 reads CASSYWVAGGLSYEQYF. The DNA of the CDR3 is TGTGCCAGCAGTTACTGGGTAGCGGGAGGCCTTTCCTACGAGCAGTACTTC.

At least ten counts were recorded for this clonotype. This chain joins TRBV27 and TRBJ2-6, with TRBD2 as a possible D gene (6 bases). The CDR3 totals 17 residues. Looked up from germline, CDR1 is MNHEY and CDR2 is SMNVEV (reference sequence). With 6 bases removed from V and 0 bases from J, the gap between germline ends came to 15 bases. The CDR3 DNA is TGTGCCAGCAGCACCGGGATTAGCGGCTCTGGGGCCAACGTCCTGACTTTC. Its protein is CASSTGISGSGANVLTF.

The table lists this clonotype with many counts. Compared with germline, one end of the junction differs, possibly owing to a read error. The chain couples TRBV7-7 to TRBJ2-1; 8 nucleotides agree with TRBD2. Germline values: CDR1 SSHAT, CDR2 FNYEAQ (reference sequence). This CDR3 has 15 residues. The CDR3 nucleotides are TGTGCTAGCACCTCAGGACTAGCCCCCTACAATGAGCAGTTCTTC. This encodes CASTSGLAPYNEQFF.

The J gene is TRBJ2-1, the V gene TRBV19, with 9 bases matching TRBD2. In germline, CDR1 is LNHDA, CDR2 SQIVND (reference sequence). This CDR3 contains 13 residues. With 8 bases clipped from V and 6 bases from J, the junction kept 5 bases outside the gene matches. The CDR3 region has the DNA TGTGCCAGTCGACTAGCGGACCGCAATGAGCAGTTCTTC. Its protein product is CASRLADRNEQFF.

The rearrangement uses TRBV7-9 and TRBJ2-5, with D perhaps TRBD1 (6 bases). V lost 4 bases and J lost 1, with 13 bases in between. Germline-derived CDR1 and CDR2 are SEHNR and FQNEAQ (reference sequence). The CDR3 loop spans 15 amino acids. The CDR3 loop is CASSSQGQAQETQYF. CDR3 DNA: TGTGCCAGCAGCTCCCAGGGACAAGCCCAAGAGACCCAGTACTTC.

Ten or more counts support this clonotype. The DNA for the CDR3 is TGTGCCAGCAGCACGACCGACGACTCCTACGAGCAGTACTTC. Translation: CASSTTDDSYEQYF. This chain links TRBV5-5 with TRBJ2-7, with D unclear. From germline, CDR1 is SGHKS and CDR2 YYEKEE (reference sequence). The CDR3 totals 14 residues. The V and J ends lost 4 bases and 0 bases respectively, with 11 bases between them.

This clonotype was seen ten or more times. CDR3 sequence reads: CASSFSQVSNQPQHF. Here the CDR3 DNA reads TGTGCCAGCAGTTTTAGTCAGGTTAGCAATCAGCCCCAGCATTTT. This chain uses TRBV27 with TRBJ1-5; no clear D. The CDR3 runs 15 residues. Germline V gives CDR1 MNHEY, CDR2 SMNVEV (reference sequence). V lost 3 bases and J lost 0, with 9 bases in between.

This clonotype was picked up many times. This sequence joins TRBV19 and TRBJ1-2; no clear D. This CDR3 is built from 10 residues. The V and J ends lost 5 bases and 8 bases respectively, with 6 bases between them. Germline V lookup: CDR1 LNHDA, CDR2 SQIVND (reference sequence). This chain's CDR3 is CASSEGGYTF. Written as DNA, the CDR3 is TGTGCCAGTAGTGAAGGGGGCTACACCTTC.

This rearrangement joins TRBV7-2 to TRBJ2-3; D remains ambiguous. This CDR3 contains 14 residues. Trimming removed 4 bases at V and 3 bases at J, with 11 bases between. The V gene's germline CDR1 is SGHTA and CDR2 FQGNSA. CDR3 nucleotide sequence: TGTGCCAGCAGCTCATTTCGGCGTACAGATACGCAGTATTTT. Translated: CASSSFRRTDTQYF.